This T cell receptor beta chain derives from a study of tumor-infiltrating lymphocytes in primary liver carcinoma. Study-wide context: T1-T3 N0M0 was the stage of the tumors, which were about 4.2 to 11 cm across.

As concerns this clonotype: Antigen unknown.

The study, taken as a whole, reports: Reduced overlap was seen in tumor-adjacent and tumor-blood pairs versus tumor region pairs.

The CDR3 has 13 residues. Germline lookup yields CDR1 GTSNPN and CDR2 SVGIG (reference sequence). Between the trimmed V and J ends, which lost 1 base and 2 bases, there was a span of 8 bases. In addition to blood RNA drawn from unsorted whole blood, germline DNA was extracted. The study enrolled treatment-naive patients with chronic HBV infection. It was before surgery that around 4.3 milliliters of peripheral blood were collected. Researchers generated TCR beta cDNA from about 500 ng of total RNA, relying on a constant-region primer. For TCR beta, libraries were produced by three nested multiplex PCR rounds using slightly modified ARM-PCR. The first two PCR rounds, nine to ten cycles each, used TRBV1-TRBV30 forward primers and a C-beta reverse primer. Each CDR3 protein gets one entry after TCRdb re-called the multiplex PCR reads with MiXCR. Counted here are 330,000 or so distinct CDR3 sequences, 65% occurring once; the ten biggest clones make up 5.5% to 8%.

Sequencing used peripheral blood. This TCR came from a man aged 35 to 55 with primary liver carcinoma and hepatitis B virus infection. V gene TRBV30 combines with J gene TRBJ2-5, with D maybe TRBD1 (6 bases). CDR3 DNA sequence: TGTGCCTGGAGTGGACAGGTTCAAGAGACCCAGTACTTC. Its translation is CAWSGQVQETQYF.